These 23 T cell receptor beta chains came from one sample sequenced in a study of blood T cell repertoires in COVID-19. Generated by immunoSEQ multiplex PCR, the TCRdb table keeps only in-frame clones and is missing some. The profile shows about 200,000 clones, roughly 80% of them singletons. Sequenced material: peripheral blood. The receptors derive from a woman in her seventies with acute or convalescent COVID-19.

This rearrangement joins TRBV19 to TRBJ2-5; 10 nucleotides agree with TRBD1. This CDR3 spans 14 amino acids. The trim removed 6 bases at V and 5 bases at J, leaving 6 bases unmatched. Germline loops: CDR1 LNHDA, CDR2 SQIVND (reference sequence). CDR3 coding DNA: TGTGCCAGTAGCGACAGGGGGCGGAGGGAGACCCAGTACTTC. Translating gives CASSDRGRRETQYF. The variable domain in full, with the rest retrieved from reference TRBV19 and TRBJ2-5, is DGGITQSPKYLFRKEGQNVTLSCEQNLNHDAMYWYRQDPGQGLRLIYYSQIVNDFQKGDIAEGYSVSREKKESFPLTVTSAQKNPTAFYLCASSDRGRRETQYFGPGTRLLVL.

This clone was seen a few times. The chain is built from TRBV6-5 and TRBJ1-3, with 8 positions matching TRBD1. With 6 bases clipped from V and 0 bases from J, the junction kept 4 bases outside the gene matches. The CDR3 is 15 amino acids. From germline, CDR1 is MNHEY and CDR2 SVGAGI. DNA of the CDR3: TGTGCCAGCAGGACAGGGGAGGGCTCTGGAAACACCATATATTTT. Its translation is CASRTGEGSGNTIYF.

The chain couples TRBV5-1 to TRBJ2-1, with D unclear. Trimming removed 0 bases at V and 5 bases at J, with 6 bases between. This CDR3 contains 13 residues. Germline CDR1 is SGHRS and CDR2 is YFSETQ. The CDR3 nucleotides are TGCGCCAGCAGCTTGGGGCCCGACAATGAGCAGTTCTTC. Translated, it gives CASSLGPDNEQFF.

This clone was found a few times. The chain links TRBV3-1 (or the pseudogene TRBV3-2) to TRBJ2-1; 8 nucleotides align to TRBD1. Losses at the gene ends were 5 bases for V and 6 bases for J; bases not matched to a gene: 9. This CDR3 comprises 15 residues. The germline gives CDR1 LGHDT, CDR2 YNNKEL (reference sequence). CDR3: CASSTGTGNLNEQFF. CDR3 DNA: TGTGCCAGCAGCACAGGGACAGGAAATCTCAATGAGCAGTTCTTC.

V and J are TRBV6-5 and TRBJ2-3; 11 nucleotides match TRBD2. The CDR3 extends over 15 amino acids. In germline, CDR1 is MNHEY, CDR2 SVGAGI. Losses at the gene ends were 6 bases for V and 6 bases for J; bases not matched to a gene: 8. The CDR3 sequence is CASRLSGGARDTQYF. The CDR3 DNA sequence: TGTGCCAGCAGGCTTAGCGGGGGGGCCCGCGATACGCAGTATTTT.

The CDR3 protein is CASSDSGVGTDTQYF. CDR3 bases: TGTGCCAGCAGCGACAGCGGGGTCGGAACAGATACGCAGTATTTT. The rearrangement links TRBV2 to TRBJ2-3; 7 bases map to TRBD2. The CDR3 length is 15 residues. Germline-derived CDR1 and CDR2 are SNHLY and FYNNEI. Unmatched junction bases numbered 9, after V lost 6 bases and J lost 3 bases.

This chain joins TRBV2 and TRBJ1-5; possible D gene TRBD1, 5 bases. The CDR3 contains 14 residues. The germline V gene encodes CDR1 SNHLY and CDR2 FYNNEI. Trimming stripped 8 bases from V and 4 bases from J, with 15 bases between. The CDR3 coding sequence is TGTGCCAGCTCGGGGGGATCTCGGAATCAGCCCCAGCATTTT. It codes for CASSGGSRNQPQHF.

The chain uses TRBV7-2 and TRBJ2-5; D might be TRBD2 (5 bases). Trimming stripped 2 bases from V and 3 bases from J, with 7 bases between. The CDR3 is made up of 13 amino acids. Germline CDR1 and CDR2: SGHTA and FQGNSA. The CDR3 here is CASSLTGKETQYF. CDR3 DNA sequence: TGTGCCAGCAGCTTAACGGGGAAAGAGACCCAGTACTTC.

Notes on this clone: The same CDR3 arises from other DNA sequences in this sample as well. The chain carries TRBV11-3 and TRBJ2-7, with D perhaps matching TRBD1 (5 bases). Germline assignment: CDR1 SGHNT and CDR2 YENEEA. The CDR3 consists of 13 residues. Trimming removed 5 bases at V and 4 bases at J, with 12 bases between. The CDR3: CASSEGPGYEQYF. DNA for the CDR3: TGTGCCAGCAGCGAAGGCCCAGGGTACGAGCAGTACTTC. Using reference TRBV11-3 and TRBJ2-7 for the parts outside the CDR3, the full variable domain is EAGVVQSPRYKIIEKKQPVAFWCNPISGHNTLYWYLQNLGQGPELLIRYENEEAVDDSQLPKDRFSAERLKGVDSTLKIQPAELGDSAVYLCASSEGPGYEQYFGPGTRLTVT.

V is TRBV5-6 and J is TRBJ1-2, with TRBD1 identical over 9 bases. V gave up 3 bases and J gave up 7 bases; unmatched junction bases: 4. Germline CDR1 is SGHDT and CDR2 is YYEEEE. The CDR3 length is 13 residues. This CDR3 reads CASSSTGGRGYTF. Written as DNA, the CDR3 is TGTGCCAGCAGCTCTACAGGGGGCCGTGGCTACACCTTC.

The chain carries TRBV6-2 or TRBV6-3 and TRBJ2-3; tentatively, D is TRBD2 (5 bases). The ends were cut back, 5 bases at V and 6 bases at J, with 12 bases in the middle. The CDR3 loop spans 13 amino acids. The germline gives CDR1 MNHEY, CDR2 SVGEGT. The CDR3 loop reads CASSNPSPDTQYF. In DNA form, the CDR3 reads TGTGCCAGCAGTAACCCTAGCCCGGATACGCAGTATTTT.

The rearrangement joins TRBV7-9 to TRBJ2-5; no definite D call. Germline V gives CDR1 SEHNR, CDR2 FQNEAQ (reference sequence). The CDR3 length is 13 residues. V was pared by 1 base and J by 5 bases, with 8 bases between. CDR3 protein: CASSLGVYETQYF. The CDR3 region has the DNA TGTGCCAGCAGCTTAGGTGTCTACGAGACCCAGTACTTC.

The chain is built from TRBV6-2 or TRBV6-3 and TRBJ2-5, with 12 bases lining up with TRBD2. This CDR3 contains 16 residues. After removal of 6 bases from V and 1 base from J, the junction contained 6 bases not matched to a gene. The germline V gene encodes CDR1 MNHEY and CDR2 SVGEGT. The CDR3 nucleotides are TGTGCCAGCAGCCCTGGACTAGCGGGGCTCCAAGAGACCCAGTACTTC. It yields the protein CASSPGLAGLQETQYF.

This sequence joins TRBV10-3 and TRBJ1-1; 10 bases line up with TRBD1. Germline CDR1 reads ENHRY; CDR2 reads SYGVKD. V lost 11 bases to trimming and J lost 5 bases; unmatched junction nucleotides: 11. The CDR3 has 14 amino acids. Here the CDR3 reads CALRQGAEGTEAFF. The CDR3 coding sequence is TGTGCCCTGAGACAGGGGGCTGAGGGGACTGAAGCTTTCTTT.

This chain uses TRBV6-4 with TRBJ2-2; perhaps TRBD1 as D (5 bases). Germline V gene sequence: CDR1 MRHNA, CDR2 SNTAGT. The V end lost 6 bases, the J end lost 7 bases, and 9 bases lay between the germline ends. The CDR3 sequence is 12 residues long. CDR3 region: CASRTQGGELFF. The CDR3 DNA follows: TGTGCCAGCAGGACCCAGGGCGGGGAGCTGTTTTTT.

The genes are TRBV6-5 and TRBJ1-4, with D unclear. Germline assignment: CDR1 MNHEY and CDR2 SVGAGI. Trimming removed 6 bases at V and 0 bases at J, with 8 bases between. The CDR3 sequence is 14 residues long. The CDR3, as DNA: TGTGCCAGCAGAGCAGGTGCAACTAATGAAAAACTGTTTTTT. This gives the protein CASRAGATNEKLFF.

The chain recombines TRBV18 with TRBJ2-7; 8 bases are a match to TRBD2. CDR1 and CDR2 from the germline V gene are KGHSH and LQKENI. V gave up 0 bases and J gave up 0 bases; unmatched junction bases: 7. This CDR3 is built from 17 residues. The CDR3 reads CASSPPKAGALSYEQYF. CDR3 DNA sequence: TGTGCCAGCTCACCACCAAAAGCGGGGGCCCTCTCCTACGAGCAGTACTTC. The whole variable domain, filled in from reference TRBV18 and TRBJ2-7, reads NAGVMQNPRHLVRRRGQEARLRCSPMKGHSHVYWYRQLPEEGLKFMVYLQKENIIDESGMPKERFSAEFPKEGPSILRIQQVVRGDSAAYFCASSPPKAGALSYEQYFGPGTRLTVT.

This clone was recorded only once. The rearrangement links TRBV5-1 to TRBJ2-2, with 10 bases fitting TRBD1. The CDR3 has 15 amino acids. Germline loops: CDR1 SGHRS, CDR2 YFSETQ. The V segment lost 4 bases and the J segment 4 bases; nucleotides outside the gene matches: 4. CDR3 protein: CASSPDRGLTGELFF. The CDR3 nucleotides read TGCGCCAGCAGCCCAGACAGGGGGCTCACCGGGGAGCTGTTTTTT.

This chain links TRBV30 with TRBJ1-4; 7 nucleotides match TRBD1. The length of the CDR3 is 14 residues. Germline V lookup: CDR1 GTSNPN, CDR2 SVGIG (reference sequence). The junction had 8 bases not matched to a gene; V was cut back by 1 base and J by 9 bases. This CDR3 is CAWSEGASFKKLFF. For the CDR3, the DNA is TGTGCCTGGAGTGAGGGGGCCTCCTTTAAAAAACTGTTTTTT.

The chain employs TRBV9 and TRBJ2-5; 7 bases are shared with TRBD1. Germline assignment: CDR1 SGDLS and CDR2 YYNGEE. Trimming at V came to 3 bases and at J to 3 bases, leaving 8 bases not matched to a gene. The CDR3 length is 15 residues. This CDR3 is CASSGENRGEETQYF. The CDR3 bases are TGTGCCAGCAGCGGGGAGAACAGGGGCGAAGAGACCCAGTACTTC.

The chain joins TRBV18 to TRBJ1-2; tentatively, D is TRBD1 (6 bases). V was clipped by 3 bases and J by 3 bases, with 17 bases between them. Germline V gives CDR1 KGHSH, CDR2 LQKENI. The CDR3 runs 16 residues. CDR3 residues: CASSPQQGAGDYGYTF. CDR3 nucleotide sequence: TGTGCCAGCTCACCCCAACAGGGAGCGGGAGACTATGGCTACACCTTC.

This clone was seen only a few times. The DNA for the CDR3 is TGTGCCAGCTCACCACCGGAGGTTGTCAGTGAGCAGTTCTTC. It specifies CASSPPEVVSEQFF. The rearrangement uses TRBV18 and TRBJ2-1, with D possibly matching TRBD2 (5 bases). Between the trimmed V and J ends, which lost 0 bases and 9 bases, there was a span of 12 bases. The CDR3 runs 14 residues. Germline CDR1 KGHSH, CDR2 LQKENI.

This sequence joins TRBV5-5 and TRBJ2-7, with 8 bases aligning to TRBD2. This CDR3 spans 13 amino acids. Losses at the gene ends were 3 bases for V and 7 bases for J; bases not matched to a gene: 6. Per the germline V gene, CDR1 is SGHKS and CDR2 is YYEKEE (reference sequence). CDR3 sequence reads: CASSSARGGEQYV. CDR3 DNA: TGTGCCAGCAGCTCTGCCCGGGGGGGTGAGCAGTACGTC.